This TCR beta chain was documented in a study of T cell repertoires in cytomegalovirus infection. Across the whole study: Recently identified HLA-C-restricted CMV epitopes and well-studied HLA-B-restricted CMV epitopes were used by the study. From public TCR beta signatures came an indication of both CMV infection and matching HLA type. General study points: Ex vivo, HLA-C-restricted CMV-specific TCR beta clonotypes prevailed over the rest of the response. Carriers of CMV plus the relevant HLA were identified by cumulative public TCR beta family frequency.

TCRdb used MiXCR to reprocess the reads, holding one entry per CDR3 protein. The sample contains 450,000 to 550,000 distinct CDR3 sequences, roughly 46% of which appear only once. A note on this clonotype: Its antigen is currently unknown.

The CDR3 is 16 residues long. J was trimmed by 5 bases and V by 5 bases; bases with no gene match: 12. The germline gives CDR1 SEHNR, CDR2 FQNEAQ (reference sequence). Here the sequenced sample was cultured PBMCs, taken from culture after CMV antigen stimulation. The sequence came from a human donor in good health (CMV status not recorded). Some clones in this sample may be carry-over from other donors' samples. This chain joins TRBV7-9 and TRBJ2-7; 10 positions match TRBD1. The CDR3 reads CASSHKTGTGDHEQYF. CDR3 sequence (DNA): TGTGCCAGCAGCCATAAGACCGGGACAGGGGACCACGAGCAGTACTTC.